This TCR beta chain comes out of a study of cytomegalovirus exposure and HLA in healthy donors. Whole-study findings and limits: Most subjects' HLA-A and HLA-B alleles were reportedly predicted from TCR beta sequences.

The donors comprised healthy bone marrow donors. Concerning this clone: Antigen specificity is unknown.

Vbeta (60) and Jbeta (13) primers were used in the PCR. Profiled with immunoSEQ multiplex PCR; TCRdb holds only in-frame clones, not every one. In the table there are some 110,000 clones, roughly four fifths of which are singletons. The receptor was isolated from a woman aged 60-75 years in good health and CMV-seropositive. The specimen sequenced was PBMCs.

In DNA form, the CDR3 reads TGTGCCAGCAGCTTAGCGGGTCATCAGGGGGCAAATGAGCAGTTCTTC. This encodes CASSLAGHQGANEQFF. The gene calls are TRBV11-3 and TRBJ2-1, with 8 bases fitting TRBD1. Germline V gives CDR1 SGHNT, CDR2 YENEEA. V lost 1 base to trimming and J lost 7 bases; unmatched junction nucleotides: 9. The length of the CDR3 is 16 residues. The complete variable domain, with remaining parts taken from reference TRBV11-3 and TRBJ2-1, reads EAGVVQSPRYKIIEKKQPVAFWCNPISGHNTLYWYLQNLGQGPELLIRYENEEAVDDSQLPKDRFSAERLKGVDSTLKIQPAELGDSAVYLCASSLAGHQGANEQFFGPGTRLTVL.